This entry describes one T cell receptor beta chain. Which antigen it targets is not known. No base-level quality is on record; no much larger clone is a single base apart. PBMCs were isolated by Ficoll-Paque density gradient centrifugation. The germline V gene sets CDR1 to MGHDK and CDR2 to SYGVNS. Counted from cysteine to phenylalanine, this CDR3 has 16 amino acids. Only the CDR3 portion is preserved as DNA: 48 bases, with reading frame beginning at the first base. The junction shows trimming of 0 bases on V and 4 bases on J, plus 14 bases between the germline ends. Sequencing was performed on an Illumina NovaSeq 6000. TCRalpha and TCRbeta cDNA libraries were built by 5'RACE with constant-segment primers, adding sample barcodes and unique molecular identifiers. Trizol reagent was used to extract RNA from every sample. Libraries were amplified in two PCR steps, with a second sample barcode and Illumina TruSeq adapters added in the second step. Sequencing of the libraries was done on an Illumina NovaSeq, producing 2 x 150 bp paired-end reads. The authors' pipeline ran thus. With migec v1.2.7, reads were demultiplexed and then collapsed into UMI-guided consensus sequences. With mixcr v2.1.11, UMI consensuses were aligned to TRA and TRB V and J templates and assembled into clonotypes. Expanded or contracted clonotypes were those called significant by both edgeR and NoisET, with noise models trained on biological replicates. For edgeR calls, a false discovery rate-adjusted p below 0.01 and a log2 fold-change threshold of 1 were applied. PCA with hierarchical clustering of max-normalized trajectories of the 1000 most abundant clonotypes was used as exploratory dynamics analysis. Each responding clone was given a CD4 or CD8 phenotype based on the CD4+ and CD8+ repertoires, which had been sequenced separately. TCRdb trimmed the raw reads at Q25, called clones with MiXCR and kept productive beta chains. Duplicate CDR3 protein sequences are folded into a single record with the most common DNA and genes. It is TCRdb's table, rather than the study itself, that gives the V and J calls and clone size. This sample gives about 240,000 distinct CDR3 sequences in total; around 10% of them show up just once. The ten largest clones take up roughly a fifth of the sample.

This sample was included in a study of T-cell memory formation after mild COVID-19 listed by TCRdb under 2021. For context, the study as a whole: TCR sequence clusters from the two donors were found to be largely donor specific. In a couple of donors, T-cell clones that expanded and contracted after mild COVID-19 were tracked by sequencing TCRalpha and TCRbeta repertoires over time. The cohort was made up of two young adult volunteers, one female and one male, who were previously healthy. The study at large found these results: The detection of some responding clones in pre-infection memory suggests that pre-existing cross-reactive memory T cells joined the SARS-CoV-2 response. Contracting CD4+ clones appeared mostly in the CM and EM memory subsets, whereas CD8+ clones were enriched in EMRA. The study covered only a couple of mild cases, and larger cohorts including severe cases with pre-infection samples were considered necessary. Clones that contracted from day 15 to 85 showed balanced CD4/CD8 phenotypes, whereas a second wave of clones that expanded from day 15 to 37 leaned towards CD4+. The second-wave clones that peaked on day 37 were not confirmed to be SARS-CoV-2 specific.

The V and J segments used are TRBV25-1 and TRBJ2-3, and the D gene may be TRBD1, 6 bases matching. The specimen sequenced was PBMCs or a T cell subset sorted from them (not recorded which). This TCR derives from a man younger than 35 who had mild COVID-19 (a few samples of this study predate the infection). The sample titles of this study are shuffled in the database, so cell type and time point are left out; the donor was told from shared clones. The DNA reads TGTGCCAGCAGTGAATATGGGGGCGCTTCCTCAGATACGCAGTATTTT. This encodes CASSEYGGASSDTQYF.